This T cell receptor (beta chain) derives from a study of OX40 agonist ivuxolimab in advanced cancers. Assay: immunoSEQ multiplex PCR; the TCRdb copy retains only in-frame clones and omits some. This sample has more than 15,000 clones, with 74% found just once. CDR1 and CDR2 from the germline V gene are SGDLS and YYNGEE. The CDR3 is 14 residues long. V was shortened by 4 bases and J by 1 base, with 11 bases between the two germline ends. V gene TRBV9 combines with J gene TRBJ1-1; TRBD1 might be the D (5 bases). The input for sequencing was CD4+ or CD8+ T cells sorted from blood, taken in a trial of the OX40 agonist ivuxolimab. This clonotype was obtained from an adult with an advanced solid tumor such as melanoma, head and neck, liver or kidney cancer. The CDR3 DNA is TGTGCCAGCAGCCCCATAAGGGGGAACACTGAAGCTTTCTTT. It encodes CASSPIRGNTEAFF.